These 32 T cell receptor beta chains were all obtained from the same sample, sequenced in a study of Graves' ophthalmopathy and Graves' hyperthyroidism. The TCR beta CDR3 regions underwent amplification from RNA transcripts. First-round RT-PCR relied on HTBI primers, and a second-round multiplex PCR came next. TCRdb fed the multiplex PCR reads into MiXCR, producing one record per CDR3 protein. The sample carries 1 million to 1.3 million distinct CDR3 sequences, less than 45% recorded once. The sample was peripheral blood or thyroid tissue (not recorded which). These receptors were collected from an adult man with Graves' hyperthyroidism.

This clonotype was observed many times. At one end the junction does not follow the germline gene, possibly because of a read error. This sequence joins TRBV5-1 and TRBJ2-5; D ambiguous. Looked up from germline, CDR1 is SGHRS and CDR2 is YFSETQ. The CDR3 totals 12 residues. The DNA of the CDR3 is TGTGCCAGCAGCCAAATACAAGAGACCCAGTACTTC. Amino acid sequence: CASSQIQETQYF.

The chain employs TRBV19 and TRBJ2-3; D uncertain. Germline V gene data show CDR1 as LNHDA and CDR2 as SQIVND (reference sequence). This CDR3 is 15 amino acids long. V was pared by 4 bases and J by 1 base, with 12 bases between. CDR3 loop: CASSTSFGRTDTQYF. CDR3 nucleotides: TGTGCCAGTAGTACCTCTTTCGGGCGCACAGATACGCAGTATTTT.

The rearrangement joins TRBV12-3 or TRBV12-4 to TRBJ1-1; the match to TRBD1 covers 7 bases. V shed 2 bases and J 2 bases; nucleotides not matched to a gene: 5. The length of the CDR3 is 15 residues. CDR3 in amino acids: CASSLRDRHNTEAFF. The CDR3 DNA is TGTGCCAGCAGTTTAAGGGACAGACATAACACTGAAGCTTTCTTT.

The chain couples TRBV10-2 to TRBJ1-1; D is uncertain. V gave up 7 bases and J gave up 0 bases, with 9 bases separating them. The CDR3 loop spans 13 amino acids. Germline values: CDR1 WSHSY, CDR2 SAAADI. Here the CDR3 DNA reads TGCGCCAGCAAGACGGAAATGAACACTGAAGCTTTCTTT. Its translation: CASKTEMNTEAFF.

Ten or more counts support this clonotype. Relative to the germline gene, one junction end is altered; a read error may explain this. This chain connects TRBV10-3 to TRBJ2-7; TRBD1 matches 8 bases. Germline V gives CDR1 ENHRY, CDR2 SYGVKD. The CDR3 has 14 residues. This CDR3 reads CAISQGTGIFDVRF. CDR3 nucleotide sequence: TGTGCCATCAGCCAGGGGACAGGAATTTTTGATGTTCGATTC.

This clonotype is a singleton in its sample. Because it lacks the conserved phenylalanine or tryptophan at the end, this CDR3 is likely a read error. The rearrangement joins TRBV5-1 to TRBJ2-2; maybe TRBD1 (6 bases). Deletions cut 4 bases from V and 1 base from J, with 11 bases between. CDR1 and CDR2 (germline): SGHRS, YFSETQ. The CDR3 runs to 15 residues. CDR3 nucleotides: TGCGCCAGCAGCCCAGGGGATTGGAACACCGGGGAGCTGTTTTAT. Its protein product is CASSPGDWNTGELFY.

The rearrangement joins TRBV5-6 to TRBJ1-6; 12 bases agree with TRBD1. J gave up 10 bases and V 3 bases, and 8 bases lay outside the gene matches. Germline values: CDR1 SGHDT, CDR2 YYEEEE. The CDR3 spans 16 residues. The CDR3 is CASSWGTGGFQSPLHF. In DNA, the CDR3 is TGTGCCAGCAGCTGGGGGACAGGGGGCTTCCAGTCACCCCTCCACTTT. The full variable domain, its missing parts supplied by reference TRBV5-6 and TRBJ1-6, is DAGVTQSPTHLIKTRGQQVTLRCSPKSGHDTVSWYQQALGQGPQFIFQYYEEEERQRGNFPDRFSGHQFPNYSSELNVNALLLGDSALYLCASSWGTGGFQSPLHFGNGTRLTVT.

In this sample, this clonotype turned up many times. The gene calls are TRBV20-1 and TRBJ1-4; D possibly corresponds to TRBD1 (5 bases). The CDR3 extends over 12 amino acids. Germline values: CDR1 DFQATT, CDR2 SNEGSKA (reference sequence). The V end was cut by 3 bases, the J end by 5 bases, with 7 bases between. The DNA of the CDR3 is TGCAGTGCTAGGACAGAAAATGAAAAACTGTTTTTT. It encodes CSARTENEKLFF.

The rearrangement joins TRBV19 to TRBJ2-7, with 7 nucleotides matching TRBD1. CDR3 length equals 15 residues. The germline V gene encodes CDR1 LNHDA and CDR2 SQIVND (reference sequence). V was clipped by 8 bases and J by 2 bases; unmatched bases: 12. The CDR3 DNA reads TGTGCCAGTCGGTCGAACAGGGGCCTACCCTACGAGCAGTACTTC. Residues: CASRSNRGLPYEQYF.

About this clonotype itself: Relative to the germline gene, one junction end is altered; a read error may explain this. The chain employs TRBV5-1 and TRBJ2-5, with D perhaps matching TRBD1 (6 bases). This CDR3 is 15 amino acids long. Germline V gene lookup returns CDR1 SGHRS and CDR2 YFSETQ. The CDR3 DNA reads as TGTGCCAGCAGCGTCCTGGACAGTTTGAGGGAGACCCAGTACTTC. Residues: CASSVLDSLRETQYF. Drawing the rest from reference TRBV5-1 and TRBJ2-5, the complete variable domain is KAGVTQTPRYLIKTRGQQVTLSCSPISGHRSVSWYQQTPGQGLQFLFEYFSETQRNKGNFPGRFSGRQFSNSRSEMNVSTLELGDSALYLCASSVLDSLRETQYFGPGTRLLVL.

This clonotype appeared many times. The V and J genes are TRBV4-3 and TRBJ1-1; D is uncertain. V lost 1 base to trimming and J lost 1 base, with 4 bases between them. CDR3 size: 13 residues. CDR1 is LGHNA, CDR2 YSLEER, per germline. CDR3: CASSQVRNTEAFF. CDR3 in DNA: TGCGCCAGCAGCCAAGTACGGAACACTGAAGCTTTCTTT.

At least ten counts were recorded for this clonotype. The chain couples TRBV6-5 to TRBJ1-4; D gene ambiguous. Trimming removed 6 bases at V and 4 bases at J, with 9 bases between. Germline CDR1 and CDR2: MNHEY and SVGAGI. The CDR3 is 13 amino acids. The CDR3 spells CASSARNNEKLFF. The CDR3, as DNA: TGTGCCAGCAGCGCCAGGAATAATGAAAAACTGTTTTTT.

This chain uses TRBV28 with TRBJ2-7, with D possibly being TRBD1 (5 bases). Trimming shortened V by 4 bases and J by 4 bases, and 14 bases separated the two germline ends. CDR1 MDHEN and CDR2 SYDVKM come from the germline V gene. This CDR3 region has 14 residues. In DNA form, the CDR3 reads TGTGCCAGCAGTTATCACCCTGACAGTTACGAGCAGTACTTC. This translates into CASSYHPDSYEQYF. Complete variable domain (other parts from reference TRBV28 and TRBJ2-7): DVKVTQSSRYLVKRTGEKVFLECVQDMDHENMFWYRQDPGLGLRLIYFSYDVKMKEKGDIPEGYSVSREKKERFSLILESASTNQTSMYLCASSYHPDSYEQYFGPGTRLTVT.

The V and J genes are TRBV7-2 and TRBJ1-6; the D gene is possibly TRBD1 (6 bases). Deletions cut 1 base from V and 14 bases from J, with 21 bases between. The CDR3 sequence is 16 residues long. Per germline, CDR1 SGHTA and CDR2 FQGNSA. CDR3 bases: TGTGCCAGCAGCTTAGGGGTAGGGGGGAGCTCCATGGCCCTCCACTTT. Translating it yields CASSLGVGGSSMALHF.

This clonotype was recorded at least ten times. The chain combines TRBV5-1 with TRBJ2-6; tentatively, D is TRBD2 (6 bases). The CDR3 contains 16 residues. The V gene's germline CDR1 is SGHRS and CDR2 YFSETQ. Trimming took 0 bases from V and 8 from J, leaving 15 bases between them. CDR3 in amino acids: CASSLGAGGGTNVLTF. The CDR3 DNA reads TGCGCCAGCAGCTTGGGAGCCGGGGGAGGTACCAACGTCCTGACTTTC.

The rearrangement uses TRBV6-6 and TRBJ1-4; no reliable D call. CDR1 is MNHNY and CDR2 is SVGAGI in the germline V gene (reference sequence). Trimming stripped 5 bases from V and 3 bases from J, with 10 bases between. This CDR3 has 14 amino acids. This CDR3 reads CASSPGMPNEKLFF. The CDR3 DNA sequence: TGTGCCAGCAGTCCGGGGATGCCTAATGAAAAACTGTTTTTT.

There are many counts of this clonotype. The V call is TRBV10-2, the J call TRBJ2-7; 10 nucleotides align to TRBD1. J gave up 1 base and V 7 bases, and 4 bases lay outside the gene matches. Germline lookup yields CDR1 WSHSY and CDR2 SAAADI. CDR3 size: 14 residues. The CDR3 nucleotides are TGCGCCAGCACCGACAGGGGGCTATCCTACGAGCAGTACTTC. This encodes CASTDRGLSYEQYF.

In this sample, this clonotype turned up many times. The J gene is TRBJ2-2, the V gene TRBV10-1, with D unclear. Germline-derived CDR1 and CDR2 are WNHNN and SYGVQD (reference sequence). Trimming shortened V by 2 bases and J by 7 bases, and 11 bases separated the two germline ends. The CDR3 totals 14 residues. The CDR3 DNA follows: TGCGCCAGCAGTGAGAGGAAGGCGAACGGGGAGCTGTTTTTT. Protein sequence: CASSERKANGELFF.

Many counts were recorded for this clonotype. DNA of the CDR3: TGCAGCGTTGAACGGGGACAGGGTTTGGTGAACACTGAAGCTTTCTTT. It is translated as CSVERGQGLVNTEAFF. The chain uses TRBV29-1 and TRBJ1-1; 9 nucleotides align to TRBD1. The CDR3 is 16 residues long. Germline V gene sequence: CDR1 SQVTM, CDR2 ANQGSEA. V shed 2 bases, J shed 0 bases, and the junction held 7 bases outside the gene matches.

This sequence joins TRBV5-6 and TRBJ1-1; D is perhaps TRBD1 (5 bases). The CDR3 contains 15 residues. Germline V gene sequence: CDR1 SGHDT, CDR2 YYEEEE. Trimming removed 3 bases from V and 4 bases from J, with 16 bases in between. CDR3 sequence (DNA): TGTGCCAGCAGCTACCAAAAGGGGTATAGCACTGAAGCTTTCTTT. Encoded protein: CASSYQKGYSTEAFF.

This clonotype has ten or more counts. The genes are TRBV10-2 and TRBJ2-5, with 9 bases lining up with TRBD2. CDR1 and CDR2 from the germline V gene are WSHSY and SAAADI. J was trimmed by 3 bases and V by 4 bases; bases with no gene match: 9. The CDR3 loop spans 16 amino acids. Here the CDR3 DNA reads TGCGCCAGCAGTGGTCAGCCTAGCGGGGTGAAAGAGACCCAGTACTTC. This translates into CASSGQPSGVKETQYF.

This clonotype was observed a handful of times. A junction end diverges from the germline sequence, so it may reflect a read error. The chain carries TRBV7-2 and TRBJ1-5; D is undetermined. The germline gives CDR1 SGHTA, CDR2 FQGNSA. The CDR3 extends over 16 amino acids. Here the CDR3 DNA reads TGCGCCAGCAGCCAAGTGGCACAAAATAGCAATCAGCCCCAGCATTTT. This gives the protein CASSQVAQNSNQPQHF. The variable domain in full, completed from reference TRBV7-2 and TRBJ1-5, reads GAGVSQSPSNKVTEKGKDVELRCDPISGHTALYWYRQSLGQGLEFLIYFQGNSAPDKSGLPSDRFSAERTGGSVSTLTIQRTQQEDSAVYLCASSQVAQNSNQPQHFGDGTRLSIL.

The chain carries TRBV20-1 and TRBJ2-7, with a possible D match to TRBD1 (6 bases). Trimming cost V 6 bases and J 2 bases, with 17 bases left between them. The CDR3 has 14 residues. From germline, CDR1 is DFQATT and CDR2 SNEGSKA (reference sequence). The CDR3 DNA is TGCAGTGCCTCTCGCCTAGGGGACACCTACGAGCAGTACTTC. Protein sequence: CSASRLGDTYEQYF.

The chain links TRBV20-1 to TRBJ2-7, with D tentatively TRBD1 (5 bases). CDR1 and CDR2 (germline): DFQATT, SNEGSKA (reference sequence). V lost 3 bases to trimming and J lost 1 base, with 22 bases between them. This CDR3 contains 17 residues. The CDR3 DNA is TGCAGTGCTAGCGTTGAAGCCCGGCAGGGCCGATCCTACGAGCAGTACTTC. This encodes CSASVEARQGRSYEQYF.

This clonotype showed up many times. This chain joins TRBV2 and TRBJ2-5; tentative D call: TRBD2 (6 bases). CDR1 is SNHLY, CDR2 FYNNEI, per germline. Trimming cost V 6 bases and J 6 bases, with 14 bases left between them. The CDR3 extends over 13 amino acids. The CDR3 is CASSKLARQTQYF. The CDR3 DNA follows: TGTGCCAGCAGCAAACTAGCCCGACAGACCCAGTACTTC.

The chain carries TRBV20-1 and TRBJ2-7; 13 positions agree with TRBD2. Germline trimming cut 3 bases from V and 3 bases from J; bases unmatched to any gene: 8. The CDR3 consists of 16 residues. Germline-derived CDR1 and CDR2 are DFQATT and SNEGSKA (reference sequence). The CDR3 nucleotides read TGCAGTGCTAGGCCCTGGACTAGCGGGAGTATCTACGAGCAGTACTTC. Translating it yields CSARPWTSGSIYEQYF.

The chain links TRBV11-2 to TRBJ1-6; 9 bases line up with TRBD1. The junction had 12 bases not matched to a gene; V was cut back by 5 bases and J by 10 bases. The germline CDR1 and CDR2 sequences are SGHAT and FQNNGV. This CDR3 comprises 16 residues. CDR3 nucleotide sequence: TGTGCCAGCAGCCAAGAAGGGACAGGGCGGCGCTCACCCCTCCACTTT. It encodes CASSQEGTGRRSPLHF.

The chain combines TRBV18 with TRBJ1-2; 7 bases line up with TRBD1. This CDR3 comprises 14 residues. Germline V CDR1 and CDR2: KGHSH, LQKENI. V lost 4 bases to trimming and J lost 2 bases; unmatched junction nucleotides: 4. The CDR3 loop reads CASSRIQGNYGYTF. CDR3 sequence (DNA): TGTGCCAGCTCACGTATACAGGGGAACTATGGCTACACCTTC.

A word on this clonotype: In this CDR3 the conserved last residue, phenylalanine or tryptophan, is missing, so a read error is likely. The DNA is left out, because the CDR3 cannot be placed on it with certainty; the CDR3 is given as TCRdb lists it. The V call is TRBV7-2, the J call TRBJ1-1; TRBD1 reflects the table's D call only, with no check against the DNA. The CDR3 length equals 10 residues, ends included. The V gene's germline CDR1 is SGHTA and CDR2 FQGNSA. The CDR3 region is CASSLARLGQ.

On this clonotype: The junction departs from the called germline gene at one end, perhaps through a read error. The V call is TRBV29-1, the J call TRBJ1-1; the D is unclear. Germline-derived CDR1 and CDR2 are SQVTM and ANQGSEA. The CDR3 is made up of 12 amino acids. In DNA, the CDR3 is TGCAGCGTTGACAATGTGAACACTGGAGCTTTCTTT. It translates to CSVDNVNTGAFF. Combining the CDR3 with reference TRBV29-1 and TRBJ1-1 gives the whole variable domain SAVISQKPSRDICQRGTSLTIQCQVDSQVTMMFWYRQQPGQSLTLIATANQGSEATYESGFVIDKFPISRPNLTFSTLTVSNMSPEDSSIYLCSVDNVNTGAFFGQGTRLTVV.

Note on this clonotype: A much larger clone differs from this one at a single base, so this may be a read error. This chain connects TRBV20-1 to TRBJ2-5; D is possibly TRBD1 or TRBD2 (6 bases each). The J call may be incorrect, as the DNA end agrees better with TRBJ2-7. CDR3 length equals 13 residues. The germline CDR1 and CDR2 sequences are DFQATT and SNEGSKA (reference sequence). Written as DNA, the CDR3 is TGCAGTGCTGGAGGGGACAAACCCTACGAGCAGTACTTC. Encoded protein: CSAGGDKPYEQYF.

Notes on this clonotype: This may stem from a read error, because a much larger clone lies one nucleotide away. This chain connects TRBV10-3 to TRBJ2-7; D is unresolved. The CDR3 sequence is 10 residues long. Germline V gene sequence: CDR1 ENHRY, CDR2 SYGVKD. V lost 10 bases and J lost 3, with 7 bases in between. The CDR3 DNA sequence: TGTGCCAGCAAGAGCTACGAGCAGTACTTC. Amino acid sequence: CASKSYEQYF.